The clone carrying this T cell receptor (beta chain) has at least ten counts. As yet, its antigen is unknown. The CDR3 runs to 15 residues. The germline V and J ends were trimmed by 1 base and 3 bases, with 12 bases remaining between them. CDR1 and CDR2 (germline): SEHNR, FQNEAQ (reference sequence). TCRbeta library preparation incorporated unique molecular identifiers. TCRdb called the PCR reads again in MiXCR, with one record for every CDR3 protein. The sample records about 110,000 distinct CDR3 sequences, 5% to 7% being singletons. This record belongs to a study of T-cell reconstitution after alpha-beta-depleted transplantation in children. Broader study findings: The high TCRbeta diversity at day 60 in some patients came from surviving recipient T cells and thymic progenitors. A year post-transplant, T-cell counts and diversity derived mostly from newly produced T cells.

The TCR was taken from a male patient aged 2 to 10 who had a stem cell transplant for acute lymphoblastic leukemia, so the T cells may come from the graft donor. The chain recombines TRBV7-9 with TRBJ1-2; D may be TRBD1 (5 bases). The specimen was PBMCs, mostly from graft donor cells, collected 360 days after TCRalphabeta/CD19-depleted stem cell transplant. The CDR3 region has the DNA TGTGCCAGCAGCTTAGTGGCAGGGAACGACTATGGCTACACCTTC. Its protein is CASSLVAGNDYGYTF.